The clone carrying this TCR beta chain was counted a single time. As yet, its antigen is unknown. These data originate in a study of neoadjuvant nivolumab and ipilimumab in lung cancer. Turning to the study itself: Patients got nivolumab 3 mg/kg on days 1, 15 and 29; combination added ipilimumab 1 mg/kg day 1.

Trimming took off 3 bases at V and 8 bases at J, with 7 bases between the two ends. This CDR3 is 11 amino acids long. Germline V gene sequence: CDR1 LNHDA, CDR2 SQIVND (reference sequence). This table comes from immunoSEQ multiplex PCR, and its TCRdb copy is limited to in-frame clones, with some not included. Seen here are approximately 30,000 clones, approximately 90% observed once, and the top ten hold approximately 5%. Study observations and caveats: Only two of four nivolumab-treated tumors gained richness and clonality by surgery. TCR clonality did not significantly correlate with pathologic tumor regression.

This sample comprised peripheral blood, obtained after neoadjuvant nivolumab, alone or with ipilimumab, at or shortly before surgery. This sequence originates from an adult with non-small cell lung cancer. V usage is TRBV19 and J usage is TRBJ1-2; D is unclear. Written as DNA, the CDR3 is TGTGCCAGTAGTATGGGTCACGGCTACACCTTC. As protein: CASSMGHGYTF.